This T cell receptor beta chain originates from a study of blood T cells in healthy people across ages. Study results and caveats: Naive and antigen-experienced cells could not be conclusively compared, given unsorted PBMCs. Older age coincided with a roughly linear decline in TCR beta diversity per million T cells.

The table lists this clonotype with a few counts. Its specificity is unknown. The junction departs from the called germline gene at one end, perhaps through a read error. Germline V gene lookup returns CDR1 LGHNA and CDR2 YSLEER. CDR3 size: 16 residues. PCR was performed a second time for about 7 to 11 cycles using a sample-barcoded 5' primer and a J-beta primer mix. Unique molecular identifiers of 12 random nucleotides labeled each cDNA. TCRdb used MiXCR to reprocess the 5' RACE reads, holding one entry per CDR3 protein. The sample yields more than 900,000 distinct CDR3 sequences, 25% to 30% seen once. These same data were also listed under a study on T cells of mothers and their children. That publication notes: The M1S primer of the second PCR added sample barcodes and 2-4 random nucleotides.

This clonotype originated in a woman between 40 and 50 years old in good health. The sample was blood. The chain couples TRBV4-3 to TRBJ2-5; D is perhaps TRBD2 (7 bases). The CDR3 is CASSQRSGGLQETQYF. The CDR3 bases are TGCGCTAGCAGCCAACGGTCGGGGGGCCTCCAAGAGACCCAGTACTTC.